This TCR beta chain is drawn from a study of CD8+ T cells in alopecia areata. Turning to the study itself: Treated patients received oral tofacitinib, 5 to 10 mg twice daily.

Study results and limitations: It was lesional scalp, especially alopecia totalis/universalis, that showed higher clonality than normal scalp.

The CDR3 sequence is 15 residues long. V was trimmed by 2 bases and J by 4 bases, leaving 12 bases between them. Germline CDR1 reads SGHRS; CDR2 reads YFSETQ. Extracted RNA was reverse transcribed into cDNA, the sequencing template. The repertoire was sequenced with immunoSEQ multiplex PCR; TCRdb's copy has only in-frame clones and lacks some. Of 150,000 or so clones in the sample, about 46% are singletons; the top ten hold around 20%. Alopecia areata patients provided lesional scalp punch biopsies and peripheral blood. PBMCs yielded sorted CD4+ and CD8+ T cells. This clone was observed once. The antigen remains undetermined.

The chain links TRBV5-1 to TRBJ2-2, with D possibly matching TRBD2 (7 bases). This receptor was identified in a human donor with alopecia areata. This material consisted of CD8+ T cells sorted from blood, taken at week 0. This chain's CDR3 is CASSFRGAPTGELFF. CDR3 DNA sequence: TGCGCCAGCAGCTTTCGGGGGGCACCCACCGGGGAGCTGTTTTTT. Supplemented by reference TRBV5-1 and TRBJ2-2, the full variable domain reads KAGVTQTPRYLIKTRGQQVTLSCSPISGHRSVSWYQQTPGQGLQFLFEYFSETQRNKGNFPGRFSGRQFSNSRSEMNVSTLELGDSALYLCASSFRGAPTGELFFGEGSRLTVL.